This T cell receptor (beta chain) is drawn from a study of identical twins. Whole-study results and caveats: Because invariant MAIT and iNKT cells could be present, zero-insertion analyses could be partly confounded. The authors drew conclusions from cross-sectional statistical analysis rather than following the same donors.

Trimming at V came to 0 bases and at J to 5 bases, leaving 7 bases not matched to a gene. CDR1 is LGHNA, CDR2 YNFKEQ, per germline. This CDR3 is 16 amino acids long. A word on this clonotype: Its antigen remains unknown.

cDNA carried unique molecular identifiers, and a universal primer site was added by template switching. Using its own MiXCR run on the 5' RACE reads, TCRdb lists one record per CDR3 protein. The sample records nearly 900,000 distinct CDR3 sequences, roughly an eighth being singletons. Everyone who gave samples was a healthy Caucasian. These records were also assigned to another study, of yellow fever vaccine responses in identical twins.

This sequence originates from a woman between 18 and 29 years old in good health. The sample taken for sequencing was PBMCs. The gene calls are TRBV4-2 and TRBJ2-3; TRBD2 agrees at 8 bases. CDR3: CASSQDGASGLDTQYF. In DNA form, the CDR3 reads TGTGCCAGCAGCCAAGATGGAGCTAGCGGGTTAGATACGCAGTATTTT.